This TCR beta chain appears in the sequencing data of a study of graft-versus-host responses after intestinal transplantation. Turning to this clone: The antigen remains undetermined.

Clones were sequenced by immunoSEQ multiplex PCR, and TCRdb holds only the in-frame ones, with some missing. The table shows under 90,000 clones, with roughly 90% occurring only once. Overall study results and limits: GvH clones occurred in recipient marrow; some first appeared in ileum or blood.

V lost 6 bases and J lost 5, with 17 bases in between. This CDR3 comprises 15 residues. The germline V gene has CDR1 MNHEY and CDR2 SVGAGI. V is TRBV6-5 and J is TRBJ2-1, with a possible D match to TRBD2 (5 bases). This sample comprised unstimulated CD8+ T cells sorted from spleen or lymph node cells, obtained before transplant. This receptor was taken from a human donor who was the organ donor for an intestinal transplant. The CDR3 nucleotides are TGTGCCAGCAGCCTTGCCCGGGGTCCTCACAATGAGCAGTTCTTC. It encodes CASSLARGPHNEQFF.